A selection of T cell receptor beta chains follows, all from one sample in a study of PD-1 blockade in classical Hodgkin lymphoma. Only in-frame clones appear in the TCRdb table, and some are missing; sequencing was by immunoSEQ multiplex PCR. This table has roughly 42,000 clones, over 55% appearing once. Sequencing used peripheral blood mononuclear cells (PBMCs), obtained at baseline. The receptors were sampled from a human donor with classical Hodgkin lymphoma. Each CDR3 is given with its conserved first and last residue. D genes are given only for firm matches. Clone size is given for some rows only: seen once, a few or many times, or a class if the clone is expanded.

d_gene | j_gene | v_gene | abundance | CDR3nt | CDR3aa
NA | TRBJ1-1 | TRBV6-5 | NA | TGTGCCAGCAGCCGTAACCTGGGGGGTAACACTGAAGCTTTCTTT | CASSRNLGGNTEAFF
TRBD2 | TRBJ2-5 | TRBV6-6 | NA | TGTGCCAGCACCTTAGCGGGGGGAAGGGAGACCCAGTACTTC | CASTLAGGRETQYF
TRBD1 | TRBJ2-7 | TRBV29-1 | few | TGCAGCGTTGAAGATGCCTCCAGGGACAGGGGGCGAGTCGAGCAGTACTTC | CSVEDASRDRGRVEQYF
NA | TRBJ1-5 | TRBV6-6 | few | TGTGCCAGCAGTTACGTCCCAGGGGTCAATCAGCCCCAGCATTTT | CASSYVPGVNQPQHF
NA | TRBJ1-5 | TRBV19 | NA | TGTGCCAGTAGGTGGGGCGTGGATCAGCCCCAGCATTTT | CASRWGVDQPQHF
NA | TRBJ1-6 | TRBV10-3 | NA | TGTGCCATCAGTTCCCCGACCGGGCAGAGCTCCTATAATTCACCCCTCCACTTT | CAISSPTGQSSYNSPLHF
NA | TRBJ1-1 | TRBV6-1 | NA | TGTGCCAGCAGTGAAACAGGGAACACTGAAGCTTTCTTT | CASSETGNTEAFF
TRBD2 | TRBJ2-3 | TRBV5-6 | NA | TGTGCCAGCAGCCAGGGACTAGCGGGGGTCACAGATACGCAGTATTTT | CASSQGLAGVTDTQYF
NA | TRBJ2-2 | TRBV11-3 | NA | TGTGCCAGCAGCTTAAACAGGGCCACCGGGGAGCTGTTTTTT | CASSLNRATGELFF
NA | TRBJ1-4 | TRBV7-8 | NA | TGTGCCAGCAGCTTAGCGCCAGAGGGTGTACTGTTTTTT | CASSLAPEGVLFF
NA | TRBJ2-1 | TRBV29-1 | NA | TGCAGCGTTGTGAGCCCCGGACTAACCGAAGGTGAGCAGTTCTTC | CSVVSPGLTEGEQFF
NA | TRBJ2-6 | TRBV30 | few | TGTGCCTGGGACCCGGCCTCTGGGGCCAACGTCCTGACTTTC | CAWDPASGANVLTF
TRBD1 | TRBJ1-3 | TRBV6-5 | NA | TGTGTCAGCAGTAGGACAGGGAGCTCTGGAAACACCATATATTTT | CVSSRTGSSGNTIYF
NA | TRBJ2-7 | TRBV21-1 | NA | TGTGCCAGCAGCGACAGGCCTACGTCCTATGAGCAGTACTTC | CASSDRPTSYEQYF
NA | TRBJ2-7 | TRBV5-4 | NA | TGTGCCACCGCGAAGACGCCGCTTGGGGAGCAGTACTTC | CATAKTPLGEQYF
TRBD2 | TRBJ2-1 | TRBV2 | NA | TGTGCCTTTAAAGCCGGAACTAGCGGGAGTTACAATGAGCAGTTCTTC | CAFKAGTSGSYNEQFF
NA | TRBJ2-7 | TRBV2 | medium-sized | TGTGCCAGCAGTGAAGGGGCTAGAGAGTCCTACGAGCAGTACTTC | CASSEGARESYEQYF
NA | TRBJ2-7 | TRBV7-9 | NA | TGTGCCAGCAGCTTAGCACAGGGCCACGAGCAGTACTTC | CASSLAQGHEQYF
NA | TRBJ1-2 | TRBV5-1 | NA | TGCGCCAGCAGCTCTCCCGCCGGCGACGGCTACACCTTC | CASSSPAGDGYTF
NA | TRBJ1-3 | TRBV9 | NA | TGTGCCAGCAGTACGACGAAAACTGCCATATATTTT | CASSTTKTAIYF
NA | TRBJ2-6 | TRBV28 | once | TGTGCCAGCAGTTCAAACCAGGGTACCTCTGGGGCCAACGTCCTGACTTTC | CASSSNQGTSGANVLTF
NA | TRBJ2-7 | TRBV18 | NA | TGTGCCAGCTCACCGAGCGGCGGCGGGGTCTACGAGCAGTACTTC | CASSPSGGGVYEQYF
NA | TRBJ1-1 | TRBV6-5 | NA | TGTGCCAGCAGTTACGGGATGAACACTGAAGCTTTCTTT | CASSYGMNTEAFF
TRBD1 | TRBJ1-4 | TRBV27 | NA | TGTGCCAGCAGTTCCAGGGGGTCTACTAATGAAAAACTGTTTTTT | CASSSRGSTNEKLFF
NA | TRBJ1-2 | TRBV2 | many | TGTGCCAGCACCGCGACGGTGAACTATGGCTACACCTTC | CASTATVNYGYTF
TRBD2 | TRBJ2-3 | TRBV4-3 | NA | TGCGCCAGCAGGCTTAGCGGGAGTCCGGTAGATACGCAGTATTTT | CASRLSGSPVDTQYF
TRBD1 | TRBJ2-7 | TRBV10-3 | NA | TGTGCCATCAGGGGACAGGGAATTTACGAGCAGTACTTC | CAIRGQGIYEQYF
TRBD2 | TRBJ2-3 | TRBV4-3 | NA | TGCGCCAGCAGCCGATCACTCGGGGGGGGCGTGTTATTAGATACGCAGTATTTT | CASSRSLGGGVLLDTQYF
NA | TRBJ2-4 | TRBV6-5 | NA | TGTGCCAGCAGTTACTTGGGAGCCAAAAACATTCAGTACTTC | CASSYLGAKNIQYF
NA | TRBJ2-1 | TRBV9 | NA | TGTGCCAGCAGCGTAGTATCGCACCGTGAGCAGTTCTTC | CASSVVSHREQFF
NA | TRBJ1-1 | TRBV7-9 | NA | TGTGCCAGCAGCAAAATCCGGGGACCGCCACTCGAAGCTTTCTTT | CASSKIRGPPLEAFF
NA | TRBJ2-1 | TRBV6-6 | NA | TGTGCCAGCAGTCTGGGGGGTGGTGAGCAGTTCTTC | CASSLGGGEQFF
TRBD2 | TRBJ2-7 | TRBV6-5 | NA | TGTGCCAGCAGTTACGGAGCGGGGCCATACTACGAGCAGTACTTC | CASSYGAGPYYEQYF
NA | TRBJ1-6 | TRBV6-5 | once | TGTGCCAGCAGTTATAACACTCCAGCAGATTCACCCCTCCACTTT | CASSYNTPADSPLHF
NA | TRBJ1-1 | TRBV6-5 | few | TGTGCCAGCAGTTACGGGGGGCCTGAAGCTTTCTTT | CASSYGGPEAFF
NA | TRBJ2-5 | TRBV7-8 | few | TGTGCCAGCAGCTTGGGACTGGGGGGAGAGACCCAGTACTTC | CASSLGLGGETQYF
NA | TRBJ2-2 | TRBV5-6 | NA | TGTGCCAGCAGCTGGGGATTCATACCCCAACCCGGGGAGCTGTTTTTT | CASSWGFIPQPGELFF
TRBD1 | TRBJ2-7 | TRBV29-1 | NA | TGCAGCGTTGAGCAGGGGGCAGGCGAGCAGTACTTC | CSVEQGAGEQYF
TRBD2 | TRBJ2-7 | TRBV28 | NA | TGTGCCAGCAGAGGAAGACCGGGACTAGCGAGCTACGAGCAGTACTTC | CASRGRPGLASYEQYF
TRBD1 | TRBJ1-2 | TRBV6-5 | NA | TGTGCCAGCAGTTGGGACAGGGGCTGGGGCTACACCTTC | CASSWDRGWGYTF
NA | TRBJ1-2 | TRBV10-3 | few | TGTGCCATCCTCGGGGACGAAAAGTCTAACTATGGCTACACCTTC | CAILGDEKSNYGYTF
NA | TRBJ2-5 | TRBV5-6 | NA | TGTGCCAGCAGCTTGGCGGGGGGCTGGCAAGAGACCCAGTACTTC | CASSLAGGWQETQYF